The 22 T cell receptor beta chains listed next were all sequenced from one sample in a study of metastatic and nonmetastatic thyroid tumors. There were no patients who had received any treatment before thyroid surgery. With MiXCR, TCRdb called clones anew from the PCR reads. The table shows over 9,000 clones, with 12% occurring only once. The sample consisted of blood. The source of these receptors is a female donor with papillary thyroid cancer or a benign thyroid nodule (not recorded which). Some clones in this sample may be carry-over from other donors' samples.

In its sample, this clone is medium-sized. The gene calls are TRBV27 and TRBJ1-5; D is possibly TRBD1 (5 bases). The V end was cut by 2 bases, the J end by 6 bases, with 11 bases between. The CDR3 spans 14 residues. Germline V lookup: CDR1 MNHEY, CDR2 SMNVEV (reference sequence). The CDR3 nucleotides read TGTGCCAGCAGTTTACGGGGGGGAGGTCAGCCCCAGCATTTT. Protein: CASSLRGGGQPQHF.

This clone counts as medium-sized (0.01 to 0.1%). This chain joins TRBV4-2 and TRBJ2-2; 9 bases are shared with TRBD1. The germline V gene has CDR1 LGHNA and CDR2 YNFKEQ. The CDR3 length is 17 residues. V lost 2 bases and J lost 4; bases outside the gene matches: 8. CDR3 residues: CASSQMGQGEGTGELFF. In DNA form, the CDR3 reads TGTGCCAGCAGCCAAATGGGACAGGGTGAGGGCACCGGGGAGCTGTTTTTT.

This clone was counted at least ten times. CDR3 coding DNA: TGTGCCAGCAGTTCAGATGCGGGGGTTCTCACCGGGGAGCTGTTTTTT. Encoded protein: CASSSDAGVLTGELFF. The rearrangement uses TRBV9 and TRBJ2-2; 7 bases are a match to TRBD2. After removal of 5 bases from V and 4 bases from J, the junction contained 11 bases not matched to a gene. CDR3 length: 16 amino acids. The germline V gene encodes CDR1 SGDLS and CDR2 YYNGEE. Full variable domain (remainder filled in from reference TRBV9 and TRBJ2-2): DSGVTQTPKHLITATGQRVTLRCSPRSGDLSVYWYQQSLDQGLQFLIQYYNGEERAKGNILERFSAQQFPDLHSELNLSSLELGDSALYFCASSSDAGVLTGELFFGEGSRLTVL.

This clone was detected many times. The sample holds other DNA sequences that translate to the same CDR3. The chain combines TRBV20-1 with TRBJ1-2; D remains unclear. From germline, CDR1 is DFQATT and CDR2 SNEGSKA (reference sequence). The CDR3 spans 11 residues. Deletions cut 4 bases from V and 8 bases from J, with 11 bases between. DNA of the CDR3: TGCAGTGCTAAAGTAGTAAAAGGCTACACCTTC. Its protein is CSAKVVKGYTF.

By share, this clone ranks as medium-sized. The gene calls are TRBV13 and TRBJ1-1, with D uncertain. In germline, CDR1 is PRHDT, CDR2 FYEKMQ (reference sequence). This CDR3 comprises 17 residues. Trimming removed 1 base at V and 1 base at J, with 16 bases between. This CDR3 reads CASSLEFQRKWNTEAFF. CDR3 nucleotide sequence: TGTGCCAGCAGCTTAGAATTCCAGCGAAAATGGAACACTGAAGCTTTCTTT.

The table lists this clone with many counts. The V gene is TRBV5-4, the J gene TRBJ2-2; D may be TRBD1 or TRBD2 (5 bases each). Germline assignment: CDR1 SGHNT and CDR2 YYREEE (reference sequence). V was clipped by 4 bases and J by 2 bases, with 21 bases between them. This CDR3 comprises 18 residues. The DNA of the CDR3 is TGTGCCAGCAGCGCGAGGGGCCCGTTCCTGAGTAACACCGGGGAGCTGTTTTTT. This codes for CASSARGPFLSNTGELFF.

Judged by abundance, this clone is medium-sized (0.01 to 0.1%). The V call is TRBV3-1, the J call TRBJ1-5, with a tentative D call TRBD1 (5 bases). The CDR3 has 15 amino acids. CDR1 LGHDT and CDR2 YNNKEL come from the germline V gene (reference sequence). V shed 1 base and J shed 6 bases, with 13 bases lying between them. The CDR3, as DNA: TGTGCCAGCAGCCAAGTACCAGGGTCCAGTCAGCCCCAGCATTTT. Its translation: CASSQVPGSSQPQHF.

This clone was counted many times. This rearrangement joins TRBV9 to TRBJ2-7, with D maybe TRBD1 (6 bases). This CDR3 has 15 residues. Trimming removed 4 bases at V and 2 bases at J, with 16 bases between. The germline V gene has CDR1 SGDLS and CDR2 YYNGEE. For the CDR3, the DNA is TGTGCCAGCAGCCCTCGGAGTGGGGGCCCCTACGAGCAGTACTTC. Amino acids: CASSPRSGGPYEQYF.

In its sample, this clone was seen many times. The J gene is TRBJ2-7, the V gene TRBV20-1; D perhaps matches TRBD2 (6 bases). Germline values: CDR1 DFQATT, CDR2 SNEGSKA (reference sequence). This CDR3 is built from 13 residues. V lost 4 bases, J lost 5 bases, and 15 bases lay in between. CDR3 residues: CSATRGSPHEQYF. In DNA, the CDR3 is TGCAGTGCTACCCGGGGGTCACCCCACGAGCAGTACTTC.

This clone is judged medium-sized. In nucleotides, the CDR3 is TGTGCCACCAGTGATTCCGTATTGTACGAGCAGTACTTC. This encodes CATSDSVLYEQYF. V and J are TRBV24-1 and TRBJ2-7; D unresolved. Germline CDR1 is KGHDR and CDR2 is SFDVKD. There are 13 residues in the CDR3. V shed 2 bases and J shed 4 bases, with 8 bases lying between them.

This clone was seen at least ten times. The V and J genes are TRBV4-1 and TRBJ1-1; D gene uncertain. The CDR3 contains 15 residues. Germline V lookup: CDR1 MGHRA, CDR2 YSYEKL. The ends were cut back, 2 bases at V and 10 bases at J, with 20 bases in the middle. As DNA, the CDR3 is TGCGCCAGCAGCCAACCAAGGACCGAGGCGAGAAGAGCTTTCTTT. Protein: CASSQPRTEARRAFF.

The chain has TRBV7-3 and TRBJ2-1; D is possibly TRBD1 or TRBD2 (5 bases each). Germline assignment: CDR1 SGHTA and CDR2 FQGTGA. The CDR3 is made up of 15 amino acids. V dropped 5 bases and J dropped 6 bases, with 17 bases sitting between them. The CDR3 DNA reads as TGTGCCAGCAGCGAAACTATCGTGAGGGGCAATGAGCAGTTCTTC. This encodes CASSETIVRGNEQFF.

At least ten counts were recorded for this clone. This chain links TRBV5-8 with TRBJ1-5; D call uncertain. This CDR3 comprises 15 residues. V lost 0 bases and J lost 2, with 9 bases in between. CDR1 and CDR2 from the germline V gene are SGHTS and YDEGEE. CDR3 sequence reads: CASSLDSLRNQPQHF. Here the CDR3 DNA reads TGTGCCAGCAGCTTGGACAGCTTGCGCAATCAGCCCCAGCATTTT. The full variable domain, in which reference TRBV5-8 and TRBJ1-5 provide the parts outside the CDR3, is EAGVTQSPTHLIKTRGQQATLRCSPISGHTSVYWYQQALGLGLQFLLWYDEGEERNRGNFPPRFSGRQFPNYSSELNVNALELEDSALYLCASSLDSLRNQPQHFGDGTRLSIL.

The J gene is TRBJ2-7, the V gene TRBV11-1, with 9 bases matching TRBD1. The CDR3 loop spans 16 amino acids. Unmatched junction bases numbered 11, after V lost 5 bases and J lost 3 bases. Per the germline V gene, CDR1 is SGHAT and CDR2 is FQDESV (reference sequence). The CDR3 DNA follows: TGTGCCAGCAGCCACCCACGACAGGGGGGGAACTACGAGCAGTACTTC. Its protein product is CASSHPRQGGNYEQYF.

By its share, this clone is medium-sized (0.01 to 0.1%). This rearrangement joins TRBV28 to TRBJ1-2; TRBD1 aligns across 12 bases. The length of the CDR3 is 15 residues. The junction had 9 bases not matched to a gene; V was cut back by 6 bases and J by 7 bases. Germline V lookup: CDR1 MDHEN, CDR2 SYDVKM. The CDR3 nucleotides are TGTGCCAGCAGCTCACTGGGGACAGGGGGCTTTGGCTACACCTTC. Amino acids: CASSSLGTGGFGYTF.

This clone was recorded at least ten times. This is likely a read error, given that the CDR3 carries no conserved phenylalanine or tryptophan at its end. The chain recombines TRBV5-1 with TRBJ1-1, with D unresolved. Trimming stripped 4 bases from V and 2 bases from J, with 12 bases between. The CDR3 loop spans 14 amino acids. The germline gives CDR1 SGHRS, CDR2 YFSETQ. The CDR3 DNA sequence: TGCGCCAGCAGCAATGAAGTGGGTAACACTGAAGCTTTCCTT. Encoded protein: CASSNEVGNTEAFL.

A few counts support this clone. The chain carries TRBV6-1 and TRBJ1-1, with a weak D call TRBD1 (6 bases). The CDR3 sequence is 11 residues long. Germline CDR1 MNHNS, CDR2 SASEGT. In nucleotides, the CDR3 is TGTGCAGGCAGGGGACCTTGGCAGGTTTTCTTT. It is translated as CAGRGPWQVFF.

At least ten counts were recorded for this clone. Within the sample, other DNA sequences also encode this same CDR3. The CDR3 protein is CASSLYRGAYEQYF. CDR3 DNA sequence: TGTGCCAGCAGCTTATACCGAGGTGCCTACGAGCAGTACTTC. This chain connects TRBV7-2 to TRBJ2-7; D not certain. The CDR3 extends over 14 amino acids. Deletions cut 2 bases from V and 2 bases from J, with 10 bases between. The germline V gene has CDR1 SGHTA and CDR2 FQGNSA.

This clone was observed at least ten times. As DNA, the CDR3 is TGTGCCAGCAGCTTAAATAGCAACAATGAGCAGTTCTTC. Translating gives CASSLNSNNEQFF. V usage is TRBV7-9 and J usage is TRBJ2-1; no definite D call. Looked up from germline, CDR1 is SEHNR and CDR2 is FQNEAQ (reference sequence). This CDR3 has 13 amino acids. V was cut by 2 bases and J by 5 bases, with 7 bases left in between.

As to this clone: One end of the junction is discordant with germline, which a read error may explain. V and J are TRBV6-1 and TRBJ1-6; tentative D call: TRBD1 (6 bases). This CDR3 is built from 13 residues. Germline CDR1 and CDR2: MNHNS and SASEGT. The CDR3 sequence: CASKPRGNSHLHF. The CDR3 DNA sequence: TGTGCCAGCAAACCAAGGGGGAATTCACACCTCCACTTT.

This clone was seen many times. The chain employs TRBV7-3 and TRBJ2-7; possible D gene TRBD1, 5 bases. The germline CDR1 and CDR2 sequences are SGHTA and FQGTGA. V was trimmed by 5 bases and J by 1 base, leaving 9 bases between them. This CDR3 is built from 13 residues. CDR3 amino acids: CASSLDSSYEQYF. CDR3 coding DNA: TGTGCCAGCAGCCTTGACAGTTCCTACGAGCAGTACTTC.

By share, this clone counts as medium-sized (0.01 to 0.1%). The V gene is TRBV15, the J gene TRBJ2-7; possibly TRBD2 for D (5 bases). The CDR3 has 14 residues. V lost 1 base to trimming and J lost 3 bases, with 10 bases between them. Per germline, CDR1 LNHNV and CDR2 YYDKDF (reference sequence). Here the CDR3 reads CATSRASTYYEQYF. The DNA for the CDR3 is TGTGCCACCAGCAGAGCTAGCACCTACTACGAGCAGTACTTC.